The 20 T cell receptor beta chains reported below all come from one sample, sequenced in a study of post-analysis software for immune sequencing data. Study-wide points: In patients, about five TRBV segments were more frequent than in controls, with TRBV5-6, TRBV5-1 and TRBV20-1 among them.

Sequencing libraries made from TCR beta cDNA carried unique molecular identifiers. TCRdb re-called the PCR reads through MiXCR, storing one row per CDR3 protein. Among 350,000 to 500,000 distinct CDR3 sequences listed, 39% were seen once. Their specific antigens are unknown. The sample consisted of blood. All receptors derive from a girl aged 2-10 years with multiple sclerosis.

This clonotype was found many times. The chain is built from TRBV7-2 and TRBJ1-6, with no clear D. CDR1 is SGHTA and CDR2 is FQGNSA in the germline V gene. The CDR3 loop spans 14 amino acids. V lost 2 bases, J lost 0 bases, and 2 bases lay in between. CDR3 DNA: TGTGCCAGCAGCTTACACTCCTATAATTCACCCCTCCACTTT. Protein: CASSLHSYNSPLHF.

The chain joins TRBV5-5 to TRBJ1-1; D is unresolved. The V gene's germline CDR1 is SGHKS and CDR2 YYEKEE (reference sequence). The CDR3 extends over 15 amino acids. Trimming shortened V by 4 bases and J by 10 bases, and 23 bases separated the two germline ends. CDR3 sequence: CASSVAPIRPEGAFF. For the CDR3, the DNA is TGTGCCAGCAGCGTCGCTCCCATCCGACCAGAAGGAGCTTTCTTT. The whole variable domain, filled in from reference TRBV5-5 and TRBJ1-1, reads DAGVTQSPTHLIKTRGQQVTLRCSPISGHKSVSWYQQVLGQGPQFIFQYYEKEERGRGNFPDRFSARQFPNYSSELNVNALLLGDSALYLCASSVAPIRPEGAFFGQGTRLTVV.

In this sample, this clonotype turned up a few times. This chain joins TRBV20-1 and TRBJ1-1, with a possible D match to TRBD1 (5 bases). CDR1 and CDR2 (germline): DFQATT, SNEGSKA (reference sequence). Trimming took 0 bases from V and 0 from J, leaving 17 bases between them. This CDR3 has 17 amino acids. The CDR3 is CSARDLGPDFMNTEAFF. The CDR3 DNA is TGCAGTGCTAGAGATCTGGGGCCAGATTTCATGAACACTGAAGCTTTCTTT.

The CDR3 reads CASVHNYGYTF. CDR3 DNA: TGTGCCAGCGTGCATAACTATGGCTACACCTTC. The chain links TRBV2 to TRBJ1-2, with D unclear. Per germline, CDR1 SNHLY and CDR2 FYNNEI. This CDR3 has 11 amino acids. Trimming took off 8 bases at V and 1 base at J, with 5 bases between the two ends.

Only a few counts were recorded for this clonotype. J is TRBJ2-3 and V is TRBV5-1; D may be TRBD1 (6 bases). The CDR3 runs 16 residues. Germline loops: CDR1 SGHRS, CDR2 YFSETQ. Trimming removed 2 bases at V and 3 bases at J, with 16 bases between. This chain's CDR3 is CASSFFGRGETDTQYF. The CDR3 DNA follows: TGCGCCAGCAGCTTTTTCGGCAGGGGAGAAACAGATACGCAGTATTTT. Supplemented by reference TRBV5-1 and TRBJ2-3, the full variable domain reads KAGVTQTPRYLIKTRGQQVTLSCSPISGHRSVSWYQQTPGQGLQFLFEYFSETQRNKGNFPGRFSGRQFSNSRSEMNVSTLELGDSALYLCASSFFGRGETDTQYFGPGTRLTVL.

V gene TRBV27 combines with J gene TRBJ2-5; unclear D gene. The ends were cut back, 4 bases at V and 0 bases at J, with 12 bases in the middle. From germline, CDR1 is MNHEY and CDR2 SMNVEV (reference sequence). This CDR3 region has 15 residues. The CDR3 region has the DNA TGTGCCAGCAGTTACGGACGGACCAACCAAGAGACCCAGTACTTC. Translation: CASSYGRTNQETQYF.

J is TRBJ2-7 and V is TRBV7-2, with D tentatively TRBD1 (6 bases). Germline V CDR1 and CDR2: SGHTA, FQGNSA. Trimming left V 5 bases short and J 0 bases short, with 11 bases between. The CDR3 spans 14 residues. The CDR3 protein is CASSRQTGSYEQYF. CDR3 bases: TGTGCCAGCAGCAGGCAGACAGGCTCCTACGAGCAGTACTTC.

On this clonotype: At one boundary the junction diverges from the germline segment, which might be a read error. This rearrangement joins TRBV20-1 to TRBJ2-1; TRBD2 matches 9 bases. Germline V gives CDR1 DFQATT, CDR2 SNEGSKA (reference sequence). The length of the CDR3 is 14 residues. CDR3 in amino acids: CSAKRTSEGNGQFF. The DNA of the CDR3 is TGCAGTGCTAAAAGGACTAGCGAGGGCAATGGGCAGTTCTTC.

This clonotype turned up a few times. The genes are TRBV5-1 and TRBJ2-1; perhaps TRBD1 as D (5 bases). Germline V CDR1 and CDR2: SGHRS, YFSETQ. Trimming cost V 6 bases and J 3 bases, with 13 bases left between them. CDR3 size: 14 residues. The chain's CDR3 is CASNQGTDYNEQFF. The CDR3 region has the DNA TGCGCCAGCAATCAGGGAACGGACTACAATGAGCAGTTCTTC.

The V and J genes are TRBV18 and TRBJ2-5; 10 nucleotides match TRBD1. Germline loops: CDR1 KGHSH, CDR2 LQKENI. The CDR3 totals 17 residues. The junction had 9 bases not matched to a gene; V was cut back by 3 bases and J by 2 bases. The DNA of the CDR3 is TGTGCCAGCTCACCCCCCATTGGGACAGGGGTGCAAGAGACCCAGTACTTC. It yields the protein CASSPPIGTGVQETQYF.

The gene calls are TRBV4-1 and TRBJ2-7, with D tentatively TRBD2 (6 bases). Germline CDR1 is MGHRA and CDR2 is YSYEKL. With 5 bases removed from V and 0 bases from J, the gap between germline ends came to 11 bases. CDR3 size: 14 residues. The chain's CDR3 is CASSYAGGSYEQYF. CDR3 bases: TGCGCCAGCAGCTACGCCGGGGGCTCCTACGAGCAGTACTTC.

The chain is built from TRBV28 and TRBJ1-2; TRBD1 might be the D (6 bases). Germline assignment: CDR1 MDHEN and CDR2 SYDVKM. V lost 7 bases to trimming and J lost 0 bases, with 12 bases between them. The CDR3 covers 14 residues. CDR3 region: CASKRTDTNYGYTF. The CDR3 region has the DNA TGTGCCAGCAAACGGACAGATACTAACTATGGCTACACCTTC.

This sequence joins TRBV5-1 and TRBJ1-2, with D possibly TRBD1 on 5 matching bases. The CDR3 spans 14 residues. The germline V and J ends were trimmed by 4 bases and 4 bases, with 14 bases remaining between them. The germline gives CDR1 SGHRS, CDR2 YFSETQ. DNA for the CDR3: TGCGCCAGCAGCCAATTGGGGGGTTCCTATGGCTACACCTTC. It specifies CASSQLGGSYGYTF.

The chain has TRBV9 and TRBJ1-2; D gene ambiguous. Germline V lookup: CDR1 SGDLS, CDR2 YYNGEE. Trimming left V 3 bases short and J 4 bases short, with 19 bases between. The CDR3 is made up of 16 amino acids. The CDR3 is CASSASRVAPIYGYTF. The CDR3 DNA reads TGTGCCAGCAGCGCGTCACGTGTAGCCCCCATCTATGGCTACACCTTC.

The chain is built from TRBV20-1 and TRBJ1-2, with 11 bases that match TRBD1. Germline assignment: CDR1 DFQATT and CDR2 SNEGSKA (reference sequence). The CDR3 runs 13 residues. Unmatched junction bases numbered 2, after V lost 5 bases and J lost 3 bases. The DNA of the CDR3 is TGCAGTGCTGGACAGGGGGCGGACTATGGCTACACCTTC. Translating gives CSAGQGADYGYTF.

The J gene is TRBJ2-5, the V gene TRBV6-6; 13 positions match TRBD2. The J call may not be correct, given that the DNA end is closer to TRBJ2-7. CDR1 is MNHNY and CDR2 is SVGAGI in the germline V gene (reference sequence). This CDR3 region has 15 residues. The CDR3 loop reads CASSHLGLAGNEQYF. For the CDR3, the DNA is TGTGCCAGCTCGCACCTGGGACTAGCGGGAAACGAGCAGTACTTC.

This sequence joins TRBV18 and TRBJ2-1; tentative D call: TRBD2 (5 bases). Germline V lookup: CDR1 KGHSH, CDR2 LQKENI. V was shortened by 3 bases and J by 5 bases, with 20 bases between the two germline ends. The CDR3 runs 17 residues. The CDR3 reads CASSPSGKGRTDNEQFF. In DNA, the CDR3 is TGTGCCAGCTCACCCTCGGGAAAGGGTCGGACGGACAATGAGCAGTTCTTC. Drawing the rest from reference TRBV18 and TRBJ2-1, the complete variable domain is NAGVMQNPRHLVRRRGQEARLRCSPMKGHSHVYWYRQLPEEGLKFMVYLQKENIIDESGMPKERFSAEFPKEGPSILRIQQVVRGDSAAYFCASSPSGKGRTDNEQFFGPGTRLTVL.

V is TRBV27 and J is TRBJ1-6; D may be TRBD1 (6 bases). This CDR3 is built from 13 residues. V shed 6 bases and J shed 9 bases, with 12 bases lying between them. Per germline, CDR1 MNHEY and CDR2 SMNVEV (reference sequence). The CDR3 reads CASRGQRGSPLHF. CDR3 in DNA: TGTGCCAGCAGGGGACAAAGGGGTTCACCCCTCCACTTT.

This clonotype was detected a few times. The V call is TRBV4-2, the J call TRBJ2-1; 12 positions match TRBD1. Germline loops: CDR1 LGHNA, CDR2 YNFKEQ. This CDR3 region has 24 residues. The V and J ends lost 5 bases and 7 bases, in that order; junction bases with no gene match: 33. The CDR3, as DNA: TGTGCCAGCAGCGCCGGAAATCCGTTCCGGGACAGGGGGCGCGGGACTAGCATCAAAAATGAGCAGTTCTTC. Protein sequence: CASSAGNPFRDRGRGTSIKNEQFF.

This rearrangement joins TRBV5-1 to TRBJ2-7; TRBD2 matches 14 bases. With 3 bases clipped from V and 2 bases from J, the junction kept 1 base outside the gene matches. CDR1 SGHRS and CDR2 YFSETQ come from the germline V gene. There are 15 residues in the CDR3. Here the CDR3 reads CASSWGLAGAYEQYF. The DNA for the CDR3 is TGCGCCAGCAGCTGGGGACTAGCGGGAGCCTACGAGCAGTACTTC.